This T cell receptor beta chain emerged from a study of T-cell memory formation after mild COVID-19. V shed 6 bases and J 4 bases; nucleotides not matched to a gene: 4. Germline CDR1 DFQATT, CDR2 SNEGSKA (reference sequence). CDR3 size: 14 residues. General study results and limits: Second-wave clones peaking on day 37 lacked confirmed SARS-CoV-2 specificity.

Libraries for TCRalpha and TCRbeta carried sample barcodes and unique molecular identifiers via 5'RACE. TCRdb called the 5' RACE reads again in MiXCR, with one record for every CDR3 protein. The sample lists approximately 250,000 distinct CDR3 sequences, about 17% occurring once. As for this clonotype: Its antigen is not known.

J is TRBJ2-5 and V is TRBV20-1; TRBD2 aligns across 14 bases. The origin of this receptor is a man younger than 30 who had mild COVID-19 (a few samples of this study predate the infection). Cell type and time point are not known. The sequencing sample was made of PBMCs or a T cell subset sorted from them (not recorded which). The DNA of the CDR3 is TGCAGTGCAACGGGGACTAGCGGGGGAGAGACCCAGTACTTC. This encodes CSATGTSGGETQYF.